This T cell receptor beta chain was identified in a study of T cell repertoires in aging, cancer and after chemotherapy. Study at large: Pre- and post-chemotherapy samples were paired from glioblastoma patients treated with temozolomide-based therapy. The full dataset contained 7 million to 9.5 million TCR reads. Study outcomes and limitations: Across the chemotherapy interval, each cancer cohort showed higher median generation probability, suggesting thymic rebound. In cancer patients, declining TCR diversity with age involved lost richness and lost evenness.

The germline V gene encodes CDR1 MDHEN and CDR2 SYDVKM. The CDR3 covers 13 residues. V gave up 7 bases and J gave up 5 bases, with 14 bases separating them. The template was genomic DNA from peripheral blood, not RNA. This clonotype was seen more than once but under ten times. Its antigen is as yet unknown. A mixed TRB-A/B primer pool amplified rearranged TRB by multiplex touch-down PCR. TCRdb reprocessed the multiplex PCR reads via MiXCR and lists one record per CDR3 protein. Here the sample spans around 1,000 distinct CDR3 sequences, 20% to 30% being singletons. The TCR comes from a human donor with a solid tumor. The source material was blood. The chain couples TRBV28 to TRBJ1-2; tentative D call: TRBD1 (5 bases). The CDR3 loop reads CASTIGVEYGYTF. CDR3 nucleotide sequence: TGTGCCAGCACCATAGGGGTAGAGTATGGCTACACCTTC.